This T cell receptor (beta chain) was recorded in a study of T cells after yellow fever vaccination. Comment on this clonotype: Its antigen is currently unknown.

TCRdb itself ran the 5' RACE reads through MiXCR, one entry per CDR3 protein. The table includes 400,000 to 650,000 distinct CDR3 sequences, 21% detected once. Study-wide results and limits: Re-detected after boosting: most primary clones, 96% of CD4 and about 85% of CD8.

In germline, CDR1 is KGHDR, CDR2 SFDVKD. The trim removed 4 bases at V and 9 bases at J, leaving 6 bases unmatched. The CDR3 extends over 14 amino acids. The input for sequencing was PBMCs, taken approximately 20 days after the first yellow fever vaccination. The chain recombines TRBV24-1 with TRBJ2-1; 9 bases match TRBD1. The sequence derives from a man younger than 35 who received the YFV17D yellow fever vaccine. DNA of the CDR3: TGTGCCACCAGTGAACCGGGGACAGGGTCTGAGCAGTTCTTC. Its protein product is CATSEPGTGSEQFF.